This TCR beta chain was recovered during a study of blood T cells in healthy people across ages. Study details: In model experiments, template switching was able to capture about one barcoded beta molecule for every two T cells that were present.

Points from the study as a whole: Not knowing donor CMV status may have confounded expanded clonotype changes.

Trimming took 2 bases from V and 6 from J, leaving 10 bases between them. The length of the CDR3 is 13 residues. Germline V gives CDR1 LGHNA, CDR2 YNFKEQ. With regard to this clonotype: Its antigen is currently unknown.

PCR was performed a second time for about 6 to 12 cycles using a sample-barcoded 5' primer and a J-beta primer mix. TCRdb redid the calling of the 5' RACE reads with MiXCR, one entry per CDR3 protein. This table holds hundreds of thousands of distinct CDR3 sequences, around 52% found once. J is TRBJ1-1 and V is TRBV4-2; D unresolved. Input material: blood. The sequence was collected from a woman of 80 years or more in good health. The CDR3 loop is CASSQRTAAEAFF. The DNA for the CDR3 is TGTGCCAGCAGCCAACGGACCGCCGCTGAAGCTTTCTTT.